Shown below are 3 T cell receptor beta chains from a single sample sequenced in a study of regulatory T cells in long-lasting Graves disease. Arm-PCR of CDR3 regions with iRepertoire HTBI primers generated TCR beta libraries. One entry per CDR3 protein results from TCRdb running MiXCR on the multiplex PCR reads. The sample shows approximately 500,000 distinct CDR3 sequences, roughly 21% of them seen only once. Indicated time point: persistent/refractory GD, antithyroid drugs over 5 years with positive TRAb. PBMCs were the source of the RNA used for TCR sequencing. The sequencing here drew on peripheral blood mononuclear cells (PBMCs), taken when the disease was refractory, from a patient treated with antithyroid drugs. These receptor sequences come from a female donor with Graves disease.

In its sample, this clonotype was seen many times. As DNA, the CDR3 is TGCAGTGCTAGAGATTCGCGGGGGCGTACCACGGGAGAGCAGTACTTC. This codes for CSARDSRGRTTGEQYF. The chain joins TRBV20-1 to TRBJ2-7; tentative D call: TRBD2 (7 bases). In germline, CDR1 is DFQATT, CDR2 SNEGSKA (reference sequence). With 0 bases removed from V and 7 bases from J, the gap between germline ends came to 22 bases. The CDR3 totals 16 residues.

V and J are TRBV20-1 and TRBJ1-1; possibly TRBD1 for D (6 bases). The V and J ends lost 3 bases and 5 bases respectively, with 16 bases between them. Germline values: CDR1 DFQATT, CDR2 SNEGSKA (reference sequence). The CDR3 sequence is 14 residues long. This chain's CDR3 is CSASHREGETEAFF. CDR3 nucleotide sequence: TGCAGTGCTAGCCACAGGGAGGGCGAGACTGAAGCTTTCTTT.

This clonotype was detected many times. This rearrangement joins TRBV12-3 or TRBV12-4 to TRBJ1-4, with a weak D call TRBD1 (6 bases). This CDR3 spans 14 amino acids. V was clipped by 6 bases and J by 7 bases, with 15 bases between them. The DNA for the CDR3 is TGTGCCAGCAGCCTGGGGGGGCCTGGTGAAAAACTGTTTTTT. Translation: CASSLGGPGEKLFF.